The rows below give T cell receptor beta chains drawn from one sample of a study of cytomegalovirus exposure and HLA in healthy donors. This table comes from immunoSEQ multiplex PCR, and its TCRdb copy is limited to in-frame clones, with some not included. The table records about 130,000 clones, just under 95% of them present only once. The sample consisted of PBMCs. Every receptor here comes from a woman in her late teens or twenties in good health and CMV-seronegative. The CDR3 runs from the conserved cysteine through the conserved F or W. Fields, in order: D gene, V gene, J gene, clone size, CDR3 protein, CDR3 DNA. D genes are given only for firm matches. Part of the rows lack a size; the others show once, few, many or a class for expanded clones.

D: -
V: TRBV6-6
J: TRBJ1-5
size: -
CDR3: CASSYYQAGSNQPQHF
DNA: TGTGCCAGCAGTTATTATCAGGCGGGGAGCAATCAGCCCCAGCATTTT

D: -
V: TRBV19
J: TRBJ1-1
size: -
CDR3: CASSIEGNAGTEAFF
DNA: TGTGCCAGTAGTATTGAGGGGAATGCGGGGACTGAAGCTTTCTTT

D: -
V: TRBV6-1
J: TRBJ2-2
size: -
CDR3: CASSEGPRTGELFF
DNA: TGTGCCAGCAGTGAAGGCCCGAGGACCGGGGAGCTGTTTTTT

D: -
V: TRBV28
J: TRBJ1-5
size: -
CDR3: CASSFLTGQPQHF
DNA: TGTGCCAGCAGTTTCCTAACAGGGCAGCCCCAGCATTTT

D: -
V: TRBV25-1
J: TRBJ2-6
size: few
CDR3: CASSPAGANVLTF
DNA: TGTGCCAGCAGTCCCGCTGGGGCCAACGTCCTGACTTTC

D: TRBD1
V: TRBV7-9
J: TRBJ2-5
size: once
CDR3: CASSSGTGIQETQYF
DNA: TGTGCCAGCAGTTCCGGGACAGGGATCCAAGAGACCCAGTACTTC

D: -
V: TRBV18
J: TRBJ1-1
size: -
CDR3: CASSPPSGPENTEAFF
DNA: TGTGCCAGCTCACCCCCTTCGGGTCCGGAGAACACTGAAGCTTTCTTT

D: -
V: TRBV10-1
J: TRBJ2-3
size: once
CDR3: CASSEGGRRTQYF
DNA: TGCGCCAGCAGTGAAGGAGGGCGAAGGACGCAGTATTTT

D: -
V: TRBV7-9
J: TRBJ1-2
size: -
CDR3: CASSARQVHGYTF
DNA: TGTGCCAGCAGCGCGAGACAGGTTCATGGCTACACCTTC

D: TRBD1
V: TRBV19
J: TRBJ1-5
size: -
CDR3: CASSNTGGGQPQHF
DNA: TGTGCCAGTAGTAATACAGGGGGCGGACAGCCCCAGCATTTT

D: TRBD2
V: TRBV5-1
J: TRBJ2-1
size: once
CDR3: CASSEGTSGYNEQFF
DNA: TGCGCCAGCAGTGAAGGGACTAGCGGTTACAATGAGCAGTTCTTC

D: -
V: TRBV18
J: TRBJ2-2
size: -
CDR3: CASSPTGPNTGELFF
DNA: TGTGCCAGCTCACCCACAGGACCAAACACCGGGGAGCTGTTTTTT

D: -
V: TRBV21-1
J: TRBJ1-6
size: -
CDR3: CASKLGQGDNSPLHF
DNA: TGTGCCAGCAAACTAGGACAGGGAGATAATTCACCCCTCCACTTT

D: -
V: TRBV7-9
J: TRBJ1-4
size: once
CDR3: CASTPSAPGANEKLFF
DNA: TGTGCCAGCACCCCCTCGGCCCCGGGGGCTAATGAAAAACTGTTTTTT

D: TRBD1
V: TRBV7-9
J: TRBJ2-5
size: -
CDR3: CASSLAGTGTQYF
DNA: TGTGCCAGCAGCTTAGCCGGGACAGGGACCCAGTACTTC

D: TRBD1
V: TRBV6-5
J: TRBJ1-3
size: -
CDR3: CASSYDDRVGNTIYF
DNA: TGTGCCAGCAGTTACGATGACAGGGTTGGAAACACCATATATTTT

D: TRBD1
V: TRBV10-2
J: TRBJ1-6
size: -
CDR3: CASNTGQGLNSPLHF
DNA: TGCGCCAGCAATACAGGACAGGGACTTAATTCACCCCTCCACTTT

D: -
V: TRBV4-1
J: TRBJ2-7
size: -
CDR3: CASSSTEPYEQYF
DNA: TGCGCCAGCAGCTCGACTGAACCCTACGAGCAGTACTTC

D: TRBD1
V: TRBV19
J: TRBJ1-6
size: -
CDR3: CASTTGGAGNSPLHF
DNA: TGTGCCAGTACCACAGGGGGCGCCGGTAATTCACCCCTCCACTTT

D: TRBD2
V: TRBV5-6
J: TRBJ2-3
size: once
CDR3: CASSGGLAGTDTQYF
DNA: TGTGCCAGCAGCGGAGGACTAGCGGGCACAGATACGCAGTATTTT

D: -
V: TRBV5-1
J: TRBJ2-3
size: once
CDR3: CASSWSQTDTQYF
DNA: TGCGCCAGCAGCTGGAGCCAGACAGATACGCAGTATTTT

D: TRBD1
V: TRBV5-4
J: TRBJ1-2
size: -
CDR3: CASSVQGQVYGYTF
DNA: TGTGCCAGCAGCGTCCAAGGACAGGTCTATGGCTACACCTTC

D: TRBD2
V: TRBV6-1
J: TRBJ2-7
size: -
CDR3: CASSDELAGGSYEQYF
DNA: TGTGCCAGCAGTGATGAACTAGCGGGGGGGTCCTACGAGCAGTACTTC

D: TRBD1
V: TRBV6-1
J: TRBJ2-7
size: -
CDR3: CASSEWDSLYEQYF
DNA: TGTGCCAGCAGTGAATGGGACAGCCTATACGAGCAGTACTTC

D: TRBD1
V: TRBV9
J: TRBJ2-5
size: -
CDR3: CASSVDGTVQETQYF
DNA: TGTGCCAGCAGCGTAGACGGGACAGTCCAAGAGACCCAGTACTTC

D: -
V: TRBV19
J: TRBJ2-7
size: -
CDR3: CASSIDHGNEQYF
DNA: TGTGCCAGTAGTATAGATCACGGTAACGAGCAGTACTTC

D: -
V: TRBV19
J: TRBJ1-5
size: -
CDR3: CASRTGPSNQPQHF
DNA: TGTGCCAGTAGGACAGGACCTAGCAATCAGCCCCAGCATTTT

D: -
V: TRBV18
J: TRBJ1-1
size: -
CDR3: CASSHKDSSNTEAFF
DNA: TGTGCCAGCTCCCACAAGGACAGCTCGAACACTGAAGCTTTCTTT

D: -
V: TRBV6-6
J: TRBJ1-5
size: -
CDR3: CASKGAGQPQHF
DNA: TGTGCCAGCAAAGGGGCGGGGCAGCCCCAGCATTTT

D: -
V: TRBV28
J: TRBJ1-4
size: -
CDR3: CASSLGEGMVFF
DNA: TGTGCCAGCAGTTTGGGGGAGGGAATGGTGTTTTTT

D: -
V: TRBV2
J: TRBJ1-1
size: -
CDR3: CASSVQHNTEAFF
DNA: TGTGCCAGCAGTGTTCAACACAACACTGAAGCTTTCTTT

D: TRBD1
V: TRBV15
J: TRBJ1-2
size: -
CDR3: CATSTVKTGDNYGYTF
DNA: TGTGCCACCAGCACCGTAAAGACAGGGGACAACTATGGCTACACCTTC

D: TRBD2
V: TRBV30
J: TRBJ2-3
size: -
CDR3: CAWSEGLAATFSTQYF
DNA: TGTGCCTGGAGTGAGGGTCTAGCGGCCACCTTTAGTACGCAGTATTTT

D: -
V: TRBV15
J: TRBJ2-1
size: -
CDR3: CATSSAENPHEQFF
DNA: TGTGCCACCAGTTCAGCGGAGAACCCCCATGAGCAGTTCTTC

D: -
V: TRBV19
J: TRBJ2-7
size: few
CDR3: CASSKNREGGYEQYF
DNA: TGTGCCAGTAGTAAAAACAGGGAAGGGGGTTACGAGCAGTACTTC

D: TRBD2
V: TRBV4-2
J: TRBJ2-1
size: -
CDR3: CASSQTSGFSYNEQFF
DNA: TGTGCCAGCAGCCAGACTAGCGGTTTTTCCTACAATGAGCAGTTCTTC

D: TRBD2
V: TRBV4-1
J: TRBJ2-1
size: -
CDR3: CASSQASPSGVLEQFF
DNA: TGCGCCAGCAGCCAAGCTTCCCCTAGCGGGGTTCTTGAGCAGTTCTTC

D: -
V: TRBV7-2
J: TRBJ2-3
size: -
CDR3: CASSLDSDYTQYF
DNA: TGTGCCAGCAGCTTAGATTCAGACTATACGCAGTATTTT

D: TRBD1
V: TRBV30
J: TRBJ2-7
size: -
CDR3: CAWSVGQGAFDEQYF
DNA: TGTGCCTGGAGTGTTGGACAGGGGGCTTTTGACGAGCAGTACTTC

D: -
V: TRBV5-5
J: TRBJ1-1
size: -
CDR3: CASSSFTTPATEAFF
DNA: TGTGCCAGCAGCTCTTTCACCACCCCCGCGACTGAAGCTTTCTTT

D: -
V: TRBV6-5
J: TRBJ1-5
size: -
CDR3: CASSLRQGNQPQHF
DNA: TGTGCCAGCAGCCTTAGACAGGGCAATCAGCCCCAGCATTTT

D: TRBD1
V: TRBV29-1
J: TRBJ1-5
size: -
CDR3: CSVGTGNSNQPQHF
DNA: TGCAGCGTAGGGACAGGGAATAGCAATCAGCCCCAGCATTTT

D: TRBD2
V: TRBV5-1
J: TRBJ2-1
size: -
CDR3: CASSLSREGNEQFF
DNA: TGCGCCAGCAGCTTGTCTCGGGAGGGCAATGAGCAGTTCTTC

D: TRBD1
V: TRBV2
J: TRBJ1-5
size: -
CDR3: CASSAGQGRAPPQHF
DNA: TGTGCCAGCAGTGCTGGACAGGGTAGGGCTCCGCCCCAGCATTTT

D: TRBD1
V: TRBV30
J: TRBJ1-2
size: -
CDR3: CAWSPPYGTGWHGYTF
DNA: TGTGCCTGGAGTCCGCCCTACGGGACAGGGTGGCATGGCTACACCTTC

D: -
V: TRBV7-3
J: TRBJ2-1
size: -
CDR3: CASSLMPGTPRGEQFF
DNA: TGTGCCAGCAGCTTAATGCCTGGGACCCCGCGGGGTGAGCAGTTCTTC

D: -
V: TRBV4-1
J: TRBJ1-1
size: -
CDR3: CASSQGQSEAFF
DNA: TGCGCCAGCAGCCAAGGACAGTCTGAAGCTTTCTTT

D: -
V: TRBV6-5
J: TRBJ1-5
size: few
CDR3: CASRGPGNQPQHF
DNA: TGTGCCTCGCGGGGGCCTGGCAATCAGCCCCAGCATTTT

D: -
V: TRBV29-1
J: TRBJ2-7
size: -
CDR3: CSVSWTAPDEQYF
DNA: TGCAGCGTTTCTTGGACAGCCCCTGACGAGCAGTACTTC

D: TRBD1
V: TRBV18
J: TRBJ2-7
size: -
CDR3: CASSPYWDRDDEQYF
DNA: TGTGCCAGCTCACCATACTGGGACAGGGACGACGAGCAGTACTTC

D: -
V: TRBV6-6
J: TRBJ1-5
size: -
CDR3: CASGAGFNQPQHF
DNA: TGTGCCAGCGGGGCAGGATTCAATCAGCCCCAGCATTTT

D: TRBD1
V: TRBV2
J: TRBJ2-7
size: -
CDR3: CASRRQGSYEQYF
DNA: TGTGCCAGCAGGAGACAGGGGAGCTACGAGCAGTACTTC